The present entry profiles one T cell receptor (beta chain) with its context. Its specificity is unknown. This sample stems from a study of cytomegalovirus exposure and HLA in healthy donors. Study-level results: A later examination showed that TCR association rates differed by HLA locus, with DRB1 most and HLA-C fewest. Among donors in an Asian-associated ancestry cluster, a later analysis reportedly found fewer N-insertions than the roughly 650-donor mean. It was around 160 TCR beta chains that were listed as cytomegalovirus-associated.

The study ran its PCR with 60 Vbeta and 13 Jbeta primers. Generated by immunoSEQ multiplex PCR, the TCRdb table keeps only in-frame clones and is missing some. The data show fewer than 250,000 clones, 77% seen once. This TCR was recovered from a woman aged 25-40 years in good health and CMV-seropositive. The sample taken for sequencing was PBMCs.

This chain's CDR3 is CASSAKTGGSYEQYF. The CDR3 nucleotides read TGTGCCAGCAGCGCCAAGACAGGGGGTTCCTACGAGCAGTACTTC. The gene calls are TRBV7-6 and TRBJ2-7, with 9 bases aligning to TRBD1. Germline loops: CDR1 SGHVS, CDR2 FNYEAQ. This CDR3 region has 15 residues. V lost 5 bases, J lost 1 base, and 6 bases stayed unmatched.